This T cell receptor beta chain was captured by sequencing in a study of T cells after posttransplantation cyclophosphamide (dated by TCRdb to between 2015 and 2016). Describing the broader study: T cell repertoire reconstitution was tracked by TRB sequencing after myeloablative bone marrow transplantation in which posttransplantation cyclophosphamide was used as GVHD prophylaxis. Samples from some 32 PTCy-treated patients and 15 to 20 related bone marrow donors of those patients were subjected to antigen receptor sequencing. Blood from all 34 PTCy patients who had 1-year posttransplant specimens underwent TRB sequencing. In 3 patients, TRB sequencing was also performed on up to about 3 more blood samples taken 2 to 5.2 years after transplant, and in 4 patients, pretransplant blood was also TRB-sequenced. Because TRA and TRB clonality correlated tightly in some ten samples, later TCR analyses were limited to TRB. Public TRB sequences were searched against a database of over 3,500 sequences associated with responses to pathogens, tumor antigens, self-antigens and alloantigens.

Genomic DNA was the input for TRB sequencing, which was run either with the immunoSEQ assay at survey resolution or with the hsTCRB kit. Per the original workflow: The immunoSEQ software handled the initial read processing, while the LymphoSeq R package was used for the repertoire analyses. For each TRB dataset, clonality was calculated as 1 minus normalized Shannon entropy, and the Gini coefficient was computed as well. To infer phenotypes in unsorted samples, TRB sequences from sorted subsets of the recipient or donor were mapped onto the unsorted samples of the same recipient. The table comes from immuneACCESS by way of TCRdb, which keeps in-frame sequences with V and J called. Part of the clones is missing from these tables; in studies checked, under half for an unresolved V gene and the rest for unknown reasons. D and trimming were read from the DNA, whereas the V and J calls and clone size are those reported in that table. This sample holds tens of thousands of clones; about 86% were observed only once. About 3% of the sample belongs to the ten largest clones.

As regards this clone: Its binding antigen is unknown. No base quality information exists; no much larger clone differs at one position.

PTCy-treated patients were drawn from a prospective multi-institutional clinical trial. Peripheral blood and bone marrow mononuclear cells were isolated by Ficoll-Hypaque density centrifugation and were cryopreserved. Results and caveats for the whole study, not just this receptor: Across approximately 41 patients, TRB clonality was highly associated with recipient CMV seropositivity and CMV reactivation, and PTCy diversity was similar to diversity in CNI/methotrexate controls. Donor-recipient similarity was low at 1-2 months but increased during the first year, and donor CD8+ memory clones often dominated later blood repertoires. The TRB repertoires of T cells infiltrating skin or GI tract showed only limited overlap with the TRB repertoires of T cells in blood.

From the cysteine through the phenylalanine, the CDR3 covers 15 amino acids. Only the CDR3 DNA is retained, 45 bases long and in frame from the first base. The germline V gene provides CDR1 MDHEN and CDR2 SYDVKM. V trim: 3 bases; J trim: 3 bases; unmatched bases: 4. The chain joins TRBV28 to TRBJ2-3, and TRBD2 aligns with 9 junction nucleotides. Sequenced sample: PBMCs. This TCR was sampled from a man between 25 and 39 years old with a blood cancer, CMV-positive, and with a related stem cell donor. Here the CDR3 is given as CASSFGREGTDTQYF. The DNA sequence is given as TGTGCCAGCAGTTTCGGGCGGGAGGGTACAGATACGCAGTATTTT.